This T cell receptor (beta chain) derives from a study of cytomegalovirus exposure and HLA in healthy donors. Study-wide points: Analysis was carried out at a later point, and it linked a missense DCLRE1C variant to TCR beta V- and J-gene trimming. Many donors shared some public TCRs, even though most TCR sequences were rare.

The PCR contained 60 Vbeta and 13 Jbeta primers. TCRdb's table, derived via immunoSEQ multiplex PCR, lists solely in-frame clones and lacks some. Of 60,000 to 70,000 clones in the sample, roughly 80% are singletons; the top ten hold around a quarter. In germline, CDR1 is GTSNPN, CDR2 SVGIG (reference sequence). The CDR3 has 16 residues. Unmatched junction bases numbered 8, after V lost 2 bases and J lost 5 bases. As regards this clone: Its antigen remains unidentified.

The sample was PBMCs. The receptor comes from a woman aged 35 to 49 in good health and CMV-seropositive. This sequence joins TRBV30 and TRBJ2-3, with TRBD2 identical over 12 bases. CDR3 in DNA: TGTGCCTGGAGTCCACCTCTAGCGGGGGGGGGAGATACGCAGTATTTT. This codes for CAWSPPLAGGGDTQYF.